The 32 T cell receptor beta chains in this list originate from one sample, sequenced in a study of T cell changes during pregnancy in multiple sclerosis. Clones were sequenced by immunoSEQ multiplex PCR, and TCRdb holds only the in-frame ones, with some missing. The profile shows approximately 64,000 clones, 92% of them singletons. The sample here was peripheral blood, taken in the first trimester of pregnancy. The source of these receptors is a female donor with multiple sclerosis, enrolled in a pregnancy study.

The CDR3 reads CASTRTVSSYNEQFF. The CDR3 nucleotides read TGTGCCAGTACACGTACGGTTAGCTCCTACAATGAGCAGTTCTTC. The J gene is TRBJ2-1, the V gene TRBV19, with D hard to call. CDR1 LNHDA and CDR2 SQIVND come from the germline V gene (reference sequence). V lost 7 bases and J lost 0, with 13 bases in between. The CDR3 sequence is 15 residues long.

The chain combines TRBV5-4 with TRBJ2-1; 13 bases agree with TRBD2. CDR3 length: 14 amino acids. V lost 7 bases to trimming and J lost 15 bases; unmatched junction nucleotides: 13. The germline V gene encodes CDR1 SGHNT and CDR2 YYREEE (reference sequence). Here the CDR3 reads CASSTRTSGSYRFF. CDR3 in DNA: TGTGCCAGCTCCACCCGGACTAGCGGGAGTTACCGGTTCTTC.

This chain uses TRBV11-2 with TRBJ2-3; TRBD1 agrees at 7 bases. Per germline, CDR1 SGHAT and CDR2 FQNNGV. The J segment lost 7 bases and the V segment lost 5 bases, leaving 9 bases of the junction unmatched. The CDR3 covers 14 residues. As DNA, the CDR3 is TGTGCCAGCAGCCCAGGGGGAGTCAGTAATACGCAGTATTTT. It translates to CASSPGGVSNTQYF.

This sequence joins TRBV7-6 and TRBJ2-1, with D perhaps matching TRBD2 (5 bases). Germline V gene lookup returns CDR1 SGHVS and CDR2 FNYEAQ. The CDR3 has 15 residues. V lost 5 bases, J lost 10 bases, and 21 bases lay in between. The CDR3 protein is CASSPNGELSGEQFF. The DNA of the CDR3 is TGTGCCAGCAGCCCGAATGGGGAGTTATCGGGGGAGCAGTTCTTC.

The chain couples TRBV27 to TRBJ2-7; the match to TRBD2 covers 10 bases. This CDR3 region has 16 residues. V shed 6 bases and J 5 bases; nucleotides not matched to a gene: 13. Germline V lookup: CDR1 MNHEY, CDR2 SMNVEV (reference sequence). The CDR3 nucleotides are TGTGCCAGCAGGTGGAGGAAGACTAGCGGGTTGAACGAGCAGTACTTC. Amino acid sequence: CASRWRKTSGLNEQYF.

V is TRBV2 and J is TRBJ2-4; maybe TRBD1 (5 bases). V lost 7 bases to trimming and J lost 0 bases, with 19 bases between them. This CDR3 region has 17 residues. CDR1 is SNHLY, CDR2 FYNNEI, per germline. The CDR3 spells CASMGLLQRIAKNIQYF. The DNA of the CDR3 is TGTGCCAGCATGGGGCTTTTGCAACGCATAGCCAAAAACATTCAGTACTTC.

This clone is a singleton in its sample. This chain links TRBV4-1 with TRBJ2-7; possibly TRBD2 for D (6 bases). This CDR3 contains 15 residues. The V end was cut by 0 bases, the J end by 6 bases, with 15 bases between. The V gene's germline CDR1 is MGHRA and CDR2 YSYEKL. The DNA for the CDR3 is TGCGCCAGCAGCCAAGACAGGGCGGCGGGACGCGAGCAGTACTTC. This sequence encodes CASSQDRAAGREQYF.

This clone was counted once. The chain employs TRBV28 and TRBJ2-3; 11 positions match TRBD2. The germline gives CDR1 MDHEN, CDR2 SYDVKM. V lost 2 bases to trimming and J lost 1 base; unmatched junction nucleotides: 2. CDR3 length: 16 residues. This CDR3 is CASSLLAGGRTDTQYF. CDR3 nucleotides: TGTGCCAGCAGTTTACTAGCGGGAGGACGCACAGATACGCAGTATTTT.

This rearrangement joins TRBV9 to TRBJ2-7; D is possibly TRBD1 (5 bases). Trimming took 0 bases from V and 2 from J, leaving 12 bases between them. The CDR3 sequence is 15 residues long. CDR1 and CDR2 (germline): SGDLS, YYNGEE. CDR3 nucleotides: TGTGCCAGCAGCGTAGGGGGCGACCTTACCTACGAGCAGTACTTC. Its translation is CASSVGGDLTYEQYF. Looking up the rest from reference TRBV9 and TRBJ2-7 gives the full variable domain: DSGVTQTPKHLITATGQRVTLRCSPRSGDLSVYWYQQSLDQGLQFLIQYYNGEERAKGNILERFSAQQFPDLHSELNLSSLELGDSALYFCASSVGGDLTYEQYFGPGTRLTVT.

The chain has TRBV6-5 and TRBJ1-6, with 7 bases lining up with TRBD1. The germline gives CDR1 MNHEY, CDR2 SVGAGI. The CDR3 spans 14 residues. V dropped 6 bases and J dropped 10; count of bases not matched to a gene: 9. CDR3 loop: CASRRQGLTSPLHF. The CDR3 coding sequence is TGTGCCAGCAGAAGACAGGGTTTAACCTCACCCCTCCACTTT.

V is TRBV7-9 and J is TRBJ2-1, with D perhaps matching TRBD2 (7 bases). This CDR3 is 16 amino acids long. The germline gives CDR1 SEHNR, CDR2 FQNEAQ (reference sequence). V was shortened by 1 base and J by 6 bases, with 16 bases between the two germline ends. CDR3 coding DNA: TGTGCCAGCAGCTTAGGGGTAGGGGGAGGGGGCAATGAGCAGTTCTTC. Its translation: CASSLGVGGGGNEQFF.

The chain couples TRBV28 to TRBJ2-1; 14 bases align to TRBD2. Germline V gene lookup returns CDR1 MDHEN and CDR2 SYDVKM. Trimming cost V 5 bases and J 7 bases; bases outside gene matches: 13. The CDR3 runs to 18 residues. The CDR3 here is CASSNGLAGGSPSNEQFF. The CDR3 nucleotides read TGTGCCAGCAGTAATGGACTAGCGGGAGGCTCACCTTCTAATGAGCAGTTCTTC.

This clone was seen just once. The rearrangement links TRBV6-1 to TRBJ2-1, with D perhaps matching TRBD1 (5 bases). Trimming removed 1 base from V and 6 bases from J, with 7 bases in between. This CDR3 spans 13 amino acids. Per the germline V gene, CDR1 is MNHNS and CDR2 is SASEGT. The CDR3 DNA sequence: TGTGCCAGCAGTGAAGGCAGGGTCAATGAGCAGTTCTTC. It is translated as CASSEGRVNEQFF.

The chain recombines TRBV5-6 with TRBJ2-3; no clear D gene. Trimming removed 3 bases at V and 6 bases at J, with 5 bases between. The CDR3 sequence is 11 residues long. Per germline, CDR1 SGHDT and CDR2 YYEEEE. In DNA form, the CDR3 reads TGTGCCAGCAGCTACTATGATACGCAGTATTTT. This translates into CASSYYDTQYF.

The V call is TRBV2, the J call TRBJ2-1, with 10 bases fitting TRBD2. Trimming at V came to 1 base and at J to 5 bases, leaving 2 bases not matched to a gene. This CDR3 region has 15 residues. Germline V gene data show CDR1 as SNHLY and CDR2 as FYNNEI. The CDR3, as DNA: TGTGCCAGCAGTGAAGAGCTAGCGGGAGACAATGAGCAGTTCTTC. It codes for CASSEELAGDNEQFF.

The CDR3 region is CASSVAPGTGGVSYGYTF. The CDR3 DNA reads TGTGCCAGCAGCGTAGCTCCCGGGACAGGGGGAGTAAGCTATGGCTACACCTTC. The rearrangement joins TRBV9 to TRBJ1-2; TRBD1 agrees at 11 bases. This CDR3 is built from 18 residues. V was clipped by 0 bases and J by 4 bases; unmatched bases: 11. CDR1 and CDR2 from the germline V gene are SGDLS and YYNGEE.

CDR3 DNA sequence: TGTGCCAGCAGTGCGACTAGCAGTTCCTACGAGCAGTACTTC. Translated: CASSATSSSYEQYF. The genes are TRBV6-1 and TRBJ2-7; 7 bases line up with TRBD2. Losses at the gene ends were 4 bases for V and 1 base for J; bases not matched to a gene: 4. CDR1 is MNHNS, CDR2 SASEGT, per germline. This CDR3 is built from 14 residues.

The chain combines TRBV4-1 with TRBJ2-7, with 11 bases matching TRBD1. With 0 bases clipped from V and 7 bases from J, the junction kept 5 bases outside the gene matches. The length of the CDR3 is 15 residues. Germline V CDR1 and CDR2: MGHRA, YSYEKL. The CDR3 protein is CASSQDRTGGREQYF. CDR3 nucleotide sequence: TGCGCCAGCAGCCAAGATCGGACAGGGGGCAGAGAGCAGTACTTC.

The V gene is TRBV19, the J gene TRBJ2-7; 10 positions match TRBD2. V dropped 4 bases and J dropped 4; count of bases not matched to a gene: 7. This CDR3 comprises 15 residues. Per germline, CDR1 LNHDA and CDR2 SQIVND (reference sequence). The CDR3 protein is CASSTQAGGPYEQYF. DNA for the CDR3: TGTGCCAGTAGTACTCAAGCGGGAGGGCCTTACGAGCAGTACTTC.

CDR3 amino acids: CASSFGGGPLTDTQYF. The CDR3 DNA reads TGTGCCAGCAGCTTTGGGGGGGGGCCTCTCACAGATACGCAGTATTTT. The chain combines TRBV7-9 with TRBJ2-3, with TRBD2 as a possible D gene (7 bases). Germline lookup yields CDR1 SEHNR and CDR2 FQNEAQ (reference sequence). Trimming stripped 3 bases from V and 2 bases from J, with 15 bases between. This CDR3 comprises 16 residues.

The rearrangement joins TRBV7-2 to TRBJ1-5; no definite D call. The CDR3 spans 13 residues. Looked up from germline, CDR1 is SGHTA and CDR2 is FQGNSA. Trimming pared 2 bases from V and 3 bases from J, leaving 5 bases between. Here the CDR3 DNA reads TGTGCCAGCAGCTTACAGAACAATCAGCCCCAGCATTTT. This codes for CASSLQNNQPQHF.

The chain joins TRBV2 to TRBJ2-7; D is uncertain. The V and J ends lost 1 base and 3 bases respectively, with 10 bases between them. Germline V lookup: CDR1 SNHLY, CDR2 FYNNEI. The CDR3 runs 14 residues. The CDR3 loop reads CASSEDATGYEQYF. CDR3 coding DNA: TGTGCCAGCAGTGAAGATGCCACCGGCTACGAGCAGTACTTC.

The rearrangement links TRBV14 to TRBJ1-3; D is unclear. V lost 1 base and J 8 bases, leaving 6 bases between the germline ends. This CDR3 has 12 amino acids. CDR1 SGHDN and CDR2 FVKESK come from the germline V gene. CDR3 nucleotides: TGTGCCAGCAGCCAAGTAACAGACACCATATATTTT. Its protein is CASSQVTDTIYF.

The J gene is TRBJ2-1, the V gene TRBV5-1; D unresolved. Germline V gives CDR1 SGHRS, CDR2 YFSETQ. This CDR3 has 12 amino acids. With 4 bases removed from V and 7 bases from J, the gap between germline ends came to 9 bases. In DNA, the CDR3 is TGCGCCAGCAGCCCCTTTGAGAATGAGCAGTTCTTC. Amino acids: CASSPFENEQFF.

Remarks on this clone: A read error may account for a junction end that differs from germline. The rearrangement uses TRBV7-7 and TRBJ2-1, with 10 nucleotides matching TRBD2. Germline CDR1 is SSHAT and CDR2 is FNYEAQ (reference sequence). The CDR3 totals 20 residues. The DNA of the CDR3 is TGTGCTAGCAGCCAATCACCACCGGGACTAGCGCCCAACTTCGGGAATGAGCAGTTCTTC. Translating gives CASSQSPPGLAPNFGNEQFF.

The chain has TRBV19 and TRBJ2-3; 12 nucleotides align to TRBD2. J lost 2 bases, V lost 6 bases, and 9 bases had no gene match. The germline gives CDR1 LNHDA, CDR2 SQIVND (reference sequence). The CDR3 covers 17 residues. In nucleotides, the CDR3 is TGTGCCAGTAGAACCGGTGGGACTAGCGGGTACACAGATACGCAGTATTTT. Amino acids: CASRTGGTSGYTDTQYF.

The chain employs TRBV5-4 and TRBJ2-1; TRBD2 matches at 9 bases. The CDR3 has 13 residues. With 6 bases clipped from V and 10 bases from J, the junction kept 8 bases outside the gene matches. The germline V gene encodes CDR1 SGHNT and CDR2 YYREEE (reference sequence). The chain's CDR3 is CASMTSGEREQFF. DNA of the CDR3: TGTGCCAGCATGACTAGCGGAGAACGGGAGCAGTTCTTC.

The chain uses TRBV28 and TRBJ1-5; D might be TRBD1 (6 bases). Per the germline V gene, CDR1 is MDHEN and CDR2 is SYDVKM. The CDR3 consists of 15 residues. V was shortened by 4 bases and J by 4 bases, with 14 bases between the two germline ends. The chain's CDR3 is CASSSIYRANQPQHF. CDR3 sequence (DNA): TGTGCCAGCAGTTCGATTTACAGGGCTAATCAGCCCCAGCATTTT.

This chain joins TRBV19 and TRBJ2-1; D gene uncertain. This CDR3 region has 15 residues. V was trimmed by 1 base and J by 3 bases, leaving 10 bases between them. In germline, CDR1 is LNHDA, CDR2 SQIVND (reference sequence). The CDR3 reads CASSIGSRNYNEQFF. The CDR3, as DNA: TGTGCCAGTAGTATAGGGTCGCGAAACTACAATGAGCAGTTCTTC.

This clone was picked up one time. The rearrangement links TRBV30 to TRBJ1-2; perhaps TRBD1 as D (6 bases). Germline V gene sequence: CDR1 GTSNPN, CDR2 SVGIG (reference sequence). The V end lost 4 bases, the J end lost 8 bases, and 14 bases lay between the germline ends. CDR3 length: 12 amino acids. The CDR3: CAWIAGVVGYTF. CDR3 nucleotide sequence: TGTGCCTGGATCGCAGGGGTAGTCGGCTACACCTTC.

The rearrangement joins TRBV5-1 to TRBJ2-7; 7 positions agree with TRBD1. This CDR3 comprises 13 residues. With 1 base clipped from V and 6 bases from J, the junction kept 4 bases outside the gene matches. The V gene's germline CDR1 is SGHRS and CDR2 YFSETQ. The CDR3 DNA follows: TGCGCCAGCAGCTTGTCGGGACAGAGCGAGCAGTACTTC. Its protein product is CASSLSGQSEQYF.

The V gene is TRBV18, the J gene TRBJ1-1, with 8 positions matching TRBD1. The CDR3 spans 15 residues. Unmatched junction bases numbered 9, after V lost 5 bases and J lost 4 bases. Germline assignment: CDR1 KGHSH and CDR2 LQKENI. This CDR3 reads CASSTRDRNPTEAFF. In DNA, the CDR3 is TGTGCCAGCTCAACACGGGACAGGAACCCCACTGAAGCTTTCTTT.